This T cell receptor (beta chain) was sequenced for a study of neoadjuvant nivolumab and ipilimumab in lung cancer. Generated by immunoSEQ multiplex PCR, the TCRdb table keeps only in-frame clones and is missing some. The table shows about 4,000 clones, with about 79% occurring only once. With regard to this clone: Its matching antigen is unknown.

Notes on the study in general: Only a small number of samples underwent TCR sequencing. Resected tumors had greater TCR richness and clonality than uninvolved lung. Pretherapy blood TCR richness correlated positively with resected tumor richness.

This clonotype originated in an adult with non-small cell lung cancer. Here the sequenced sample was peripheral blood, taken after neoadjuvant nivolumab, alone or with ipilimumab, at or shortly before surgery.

The CDR3 DNA sequence: TGTGCCAGCAGCCGGGGGGCGGGAGGTACAGATACGCAGTATTTT. Residues: CASSRGAGGTDTQYF. The genes are TRBV6-5 and TRBJ2-3, with TRBD2 identical over 8 bases. From germline, CDR1 is MNHEY and CDR2 SVGAGI. CDR3 length: 15 amino acids. V was pared by 6 bases and J by 3 bases, with 8 bases of the junction left unmatched.